This T cell receptor beta chain derives from a study of blood T cell repertoires in COVID-19. On the study more broadly: Some COVID-19 samples were acute and others convalescent; all came from the United States, Italy and Spain. T cells, B-cell-depleted T cells, or PBMCs provided the cDNA or gDNA that served as material.

This table comes from immunoSEQ multiplex PCR, and its TCRdb copy is limited to in-frame clones, with some not included. The repertoire holds over 200,000 clones, with around 80% as singletons. Germline V gene data show CDR1 as MNHEY and CDR2 as SMNVEV (reference sequence). Between the trimmed V and J ends, which lost 5 bases and 9 bases, there was a span of 14 bases. This CDR3 comprises 13 residues. This sequence was found in a woman between 25 and 40 years old with COVID-19, enrolled during active disease. The sample was peripheral blood. The rearrangement links TRBV27 to TRBJ2-1; the D gene is possibly TRBD1 (5 bases). The CDR3 sequence is CASSADQGGEQFF. DNA of the CDR3: TGTGCCAGCAGTGCCGACCAGGGTGGTGAGCAGTTCTTC.